This TCR beta chain was documented in a study of T cell repertoires in cytomegalovirus infection. Via MiXCR, TCRdb re-called the reads, giving one row per CDR3 protein. Here the sample spans hundreds of thousands of distinct CDR3 sequences, 15% to 20% being singletons. V lost 0 bases to trimming and J lost 0 bases, with 13 bases between them. This CDR3 comprises 16 residues. Germline CDR1 reads SGHRS; CDR2 reads YFSETQ. This receptor was taken from a human donor in good health (CMV status not recorded). Some clones in this sample may be carry-over from other donors' samples. Input material: PBMCs. The gene calls are TRBV5-1 and TRBJ2-7; tentatively, D is TRBD1 (6 bases). CDR3 protein: CASSLASDSGSYEQYF. The CDR3 DNA follows: TGCGCCAGCAGCTTGGCGTCGGACAGTGGCTCCTACGAGCAGTACTTC.